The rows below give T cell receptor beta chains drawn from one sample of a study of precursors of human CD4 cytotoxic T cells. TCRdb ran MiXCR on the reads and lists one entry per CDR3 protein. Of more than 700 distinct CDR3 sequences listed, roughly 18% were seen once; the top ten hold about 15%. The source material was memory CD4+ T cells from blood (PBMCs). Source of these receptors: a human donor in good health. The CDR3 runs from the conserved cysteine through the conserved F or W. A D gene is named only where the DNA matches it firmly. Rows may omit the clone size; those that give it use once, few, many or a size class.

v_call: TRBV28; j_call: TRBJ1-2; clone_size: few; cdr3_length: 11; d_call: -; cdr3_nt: TGTGCCAGCAACCAGAACTATGGCTACACCTTC; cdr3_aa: CASNQNYGYTF
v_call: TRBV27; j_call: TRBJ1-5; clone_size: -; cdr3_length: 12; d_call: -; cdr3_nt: TGTGCCAGCAGGGAGGGGAATCAGCCCCAGCATTTT; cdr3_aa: CASREGNQPQHF
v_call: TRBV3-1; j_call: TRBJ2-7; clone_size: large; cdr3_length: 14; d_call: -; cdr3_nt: TGTGCCAGCAGCGGAAGGGGAACATCCTACGAGCAGTACTTC; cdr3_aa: CASSGRGTSYEQYF
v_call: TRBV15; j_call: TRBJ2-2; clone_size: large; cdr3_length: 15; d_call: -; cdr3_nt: TGTGCCACCAGCAGAGTCAATATGGGAACCGGGGAGCTGTTTTTT; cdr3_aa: CATSRVNMGTGELFF
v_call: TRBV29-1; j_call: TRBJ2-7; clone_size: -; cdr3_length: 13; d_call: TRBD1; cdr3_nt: TGCAGCGCGACCGGGACAGGGTTATTCGAGCAGTACTTC; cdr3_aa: CSATGTGLFEQYF
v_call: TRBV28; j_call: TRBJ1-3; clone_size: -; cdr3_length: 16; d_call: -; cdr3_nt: TGTGCCAGCAGTTCCTTCCCAGGGAACTCTGGAAACACCATATATTTT; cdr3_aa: CASSSFPGNSGNTIYF
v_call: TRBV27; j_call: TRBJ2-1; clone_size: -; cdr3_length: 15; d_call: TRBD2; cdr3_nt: TGTGCCAGCAGTCTACCGACTAGCGGGTTCGATGAGCAGTTCTTC; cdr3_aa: CASSLPTSGFDEQFF
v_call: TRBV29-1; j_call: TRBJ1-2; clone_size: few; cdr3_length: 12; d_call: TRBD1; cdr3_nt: TGCAGCGTTGAATACAGGGGCGAGGGCTACACCTTC; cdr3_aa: CSVEYRGEGYTF
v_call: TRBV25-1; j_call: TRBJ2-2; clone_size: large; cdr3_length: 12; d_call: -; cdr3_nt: TGTGCCAGCAGAATACCTTACGGGGAGCTGTTTTTT; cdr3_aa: CASRIPYGELFF
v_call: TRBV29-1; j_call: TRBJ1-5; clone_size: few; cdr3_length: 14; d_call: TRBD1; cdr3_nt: TGCAGCGTCGCTTCCGGGACAGGCATCCAGCCCCAGCATTTT; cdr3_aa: CSVASGTGIQPQHF
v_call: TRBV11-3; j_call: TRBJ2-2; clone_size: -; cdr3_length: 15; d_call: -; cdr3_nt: TGTGCCAGCAGCTTAGGGGCGGGGAACACCGGGGAGCTGTTTTTT; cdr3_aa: CASSLGAGNTGELFF
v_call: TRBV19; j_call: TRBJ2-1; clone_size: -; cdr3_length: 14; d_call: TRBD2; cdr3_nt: TGTGCCAGTACCAGCGGGAGGGCCGGTGATGAGCAGTTCTTC; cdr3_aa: CASTSGRAGDEQFF
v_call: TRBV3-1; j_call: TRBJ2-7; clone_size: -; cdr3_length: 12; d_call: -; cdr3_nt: TGTGCCAGCAGCCGGGCCGACTACGAGCAGTACTTC; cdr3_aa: CASSRADYEQYF
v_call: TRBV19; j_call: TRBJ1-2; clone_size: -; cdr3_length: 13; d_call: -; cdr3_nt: TGTGCCAGTAGGGGATCGGGCGCCTATGGCTACACCTTC; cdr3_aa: CASRGSGAYGYTF
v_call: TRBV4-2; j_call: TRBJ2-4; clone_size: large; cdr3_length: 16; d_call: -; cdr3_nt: TGTGCCAGCAGCCAAGAGTCGACGGCTCCCAAAAACATTCAGTACTTC; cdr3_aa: CASSQESTAPKNIQYF
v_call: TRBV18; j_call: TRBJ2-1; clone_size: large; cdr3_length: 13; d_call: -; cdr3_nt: TGTGCCAGCTCACCAGGCACATACAATGAGCAGTTCTTC; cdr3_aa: CASSPGTYNEQFF